This T cell receptor (beta chain) was captured in a study of T cell repertoires in cytomegalovirus infection. Background on the study: Both recently identified HLA-C-restricted and well-studied HLA-B-restricted CMV epitopes were used in the study. Public TCR beta signatures marked donors with CMV infection and the matching HLA.

TCRdb itself ran the reads through MiXCR, one entry per CDR3 protein. The top ten hold 81% of the sample, which has some 99,000 distinct CDR3 sequences, less than 30% seen once. The table lists this clonotype with many counts. Its cognate antigen is unknown. Findings and limits, study-wide: Cumulated frequencies of public TCR beta families served to identify carriers of CMV plus the relevant HLA. It was HLA-C-restricted CMV-specific TCR beta clonotypes that dominated the response ex vivo.

The CDR3 contains 15 residues. From germline, CDR1 is MNHNS and CDR2 SASEGT. The V end was cut by 4 bases, the J end by 5 bases, with 17 bases between. The sequence was obtained from a human donor in good health (CMV status not recorded). Some clones in this sample may be carry-over from other donors' samples. The sequences come from CD8+ T cells from cultured PBMCs, collected from culture after CMV antigen stimulation. The J gene is TRBJ1-1, the V gene TRBV6-1; no definite D call. CDR3 DNA: TGTGCCAGCAGTGTCTTGGCTGCCCCTGAAACTGAAGCTTTCTTT. Amino acid sequence: CASSVLAAPETEAFF.